The T cell receptor beta chain under discussion was sequenced for a study of blood T cell repertoires in COVID-19. Across the study: The samples span acute and convalescent COVID-19 from the United States, Italy and Spain. In each case, the material was cDNA or gDNA derived from T cells, B-cell-depleted T cells, or PBMCs.

Per the authors' pipeline: The authors estimated nucleated cell counts from reference gene primer amplification. Sequencing used immunoSEQ multiplex PCR; TCRdb keeps in-frame clones, though not all of them. V, J and clone size derive from that table, while D and trimming were established from the DNA sequence. This table has fewer than 150,000 clones, approximately 80% appearing once. The germline CDR1 and CDR2 sequences are SGHTA and FQGTGA. The CDR3 has 15 residues. V shed 5 bases, J shed 1 base, and the junction held 7 bases outside the gene matches. The sequence was collected from an elderly woman in a cohort sampled during active or convalescent COVID-19. The sequencing input was peripheral blood. The V and J genes are TRBV7-3 and TRBJ1-1, with 7 bases identical to TRBD1. This CDR3 reads CASSRTGQPNTEAFF. CDR3 nucleotide sequence: TGTGCCAGCAGCCGAACGGGACAGCCGAACACTGAAGCTTTCTTT.